This entry is about one T cell receptor (beta chain). Its target is not known. These data originate in a study of shared clonotypes between healthy human individuals. Positively selected for CCR7, the CD45RO-negative cells used as naive CD8 cells excluded terminally differentiated effector memory CD45RA+ cells. In the original processing: In the immunoSEQ data, sequences were junction-only and lacked quality scores, so filtering differed. Method: immunoSEQ multiplex PCR; TCRdb's copy keeps in-frame clones and lacks some. Clone size and the V and J calls come from that table; the DNA yielded D and trimming. This sample has some 2,000,000 clones, with about 95% found just once. The length of the CDR3 is 15 residues. CDR1 is MNHNS, CDR2 SASEGT, per germline. Between the trimmed V and J ends, which lost 1 base and 4 bases, there was a span of 14 bases. General observations from the study: Incompleteness in sorted-subset sequencing, despite large depth, was shown by rarefaction. Read depth was anticipated to influence clonotype sharing among donors.

Source material: naive CD8+ T cells sorted from blood. The chain joins TRBV6-1 to TRBJ2-7; D uncertain. This receptor was identified in a man aged 18 to 29 in good health. The CDR3 loop reads CASSEERSSGYEQYF. The CDR3 coding sequence is TGTGCCAGCAGTGAAGAGAGAAGTTCCGGATACGAGCAGTACTTC.